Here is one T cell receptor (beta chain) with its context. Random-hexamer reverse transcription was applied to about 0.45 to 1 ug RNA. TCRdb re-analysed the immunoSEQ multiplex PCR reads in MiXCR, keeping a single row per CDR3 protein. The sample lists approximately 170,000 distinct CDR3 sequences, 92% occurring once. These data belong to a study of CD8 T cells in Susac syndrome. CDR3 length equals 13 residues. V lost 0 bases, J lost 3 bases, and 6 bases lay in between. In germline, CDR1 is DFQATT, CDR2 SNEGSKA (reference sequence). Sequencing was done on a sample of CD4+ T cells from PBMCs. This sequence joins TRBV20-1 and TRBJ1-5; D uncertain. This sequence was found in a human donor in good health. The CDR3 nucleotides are TGCAGTGCTAGAGAGGGGAACAATCAGCCCCAGCATTTT. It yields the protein CSAREGNNQPQHF.